This T cell receptor beta chain was sequenced for a study of blood T cells in healthy people across ages. On the study more broadly: About one barcoded beta molecule per two T cells was the capture yield of template switching. Study outcomes and limitations: The study found more naive CD4+ cells and higher diversity in long-lived than aged donors. A strong correlation between TCR beta diversity and naive T cell percentage was seen.

Together with a sample-barcoded 5' primer, a J-beta primer mix was included in a second PCR lasting roughly 6 to 12 cycles. MiXCR, run by TCRdb on the 5' RACE reads, gives a single entry per CDR3 protein. The data hold 1 million to 1.2 million distinct CDR3 sequences, with around two fifths observed a single time. In the case of this clonotype: Antigen unknown.

The germline V and J ends were trimmed by 0 bases and 2 bases, with 8 bases remaining between them. CDR3 length: 15 amino acids. CDR1 SGHAT and CDR2 FQDESV come from the germline V gene (reference sequence). What was sequenced was blood. The TCR originated in a man aged 18 to 35 in good health. V usage is TRBV11-1 and J usage is TRBJ2-1; D gene uncertain. The DNA for the CDR3 is TGTGCCAGCAGCTTAGCGCGGCAGACCTACAATGAGCAGTTCTTC. Protein product: CASSLARQTYNEQFF. The full variable domain, completed using reference TRBV11-1 and TRBJ2-1, is EAEVAQSPRYKITEKSQAVAFWCDPISGHATLYWYRQILGQGPELLVQFQDESVVDDSQLPKDRFSAERLKGVDSTLKIQPAELGDSAMYLCASSLARQTYNEQFFGPGTRLTVL.